One and the same sample provided the 29 T cell receptor beta chains below, sequenced in a study of blood T cells in healthy people across ages. Together with a sample-barcoded 5' primer, a J-beta primer mix was included in a second PCR lasting roughly 7 to 11 cycles. TCRdb fed the 5' RACE reads into MiXCR, producing one record per CDR3 protein. The repertoire consists of around 1,600,000 distinct CDR3 sequences, with about 45% occurring once and the leading ten covering just over 4%. The sequencing sample was made of blood. The source is a woman in her late teens or twenties in good health.

Here the CDR3 DNA reads TGTGCCAGCAGCTTAGAAGTGAACGGATACTACGAGCAGTACTTC. Encoded protein: CASSLEVNGYYEQYF. The genes are TRBV7-9 and TRBJ2-7, with D unclear. Trimming cost V 1 base and J 3 bases, with 13 bases left between them. From germline, CDR1 is SEHNR and CDR2 FQNEAQ (reference sequence). The CDR3 spans 15 residues.

The chain employs TRBV4-3 and TRBJ1-1; TRBD1 aligns across 8 bases. V lost 2 bases, J lost 6 bases, and 2 bases stayed unmatched. Looked up from germline, CDR1 is LGHNA and CDR2 is YSLEER. The CDR3 covers 13 residues. CDR3 coding DNA: TGCGCCAGCAGCCAATGGGACAGGCCTGAAGCTTTCTTT. As protein: CASSQWDRPEAFF.

The CDR3: CASRSGGPRETQYF. CDR3 sequence (DNA): TGTGCCAGCAGATCCGGCGGGCCCCGAGAGACCCAGTACTTC. This chain joins TRBV28 and TRBJ2-5; maybe TRBD2 (5 bases). This CDR3 region has 14 residues. The V end lost 6 bases, the J end lost 4 bases, and 15 bases lay between the germline ends. The germline gives CDR1 MDHEN, CDR2 SYDVKM. The whole variable domain, remainder taken from reference TRBV28 and TRBJ2-5, is DVKVTQSSRYLVKRTGEKVFLECVQDMDHENMFWYRQDPGLGLRLIYFSYDVKMKEKGDIPEGYSVSREKKERFSLILESASTNQTSMYLCASRSGGPRETQYFGPGTRLLVL.

This clonotype appeared a few times. This chain links TRBV20-1 with TRBJ2-1, with a weak D call TRBD2 (5 bases). This CDR3 spans 16 amino acids. Per germline, CDR1 DFQATT and CDR2 SNEGSKA (reference sequence). V was shortened by 0 bases and J by 4 bases, with 16 bases between the two germline ends. CDR3 sequence reads: CSARDLATGIYNEQFF. In DNA form, the CDR3 reads TGCAGTGCTAGAGATCTAGCAACGGGGATATACAATGAGCAGTTCTTC.

The rearrangement links TRBV7-2 to TRBJ2-2; the D is unclear. The CDR3 is 11 residues long. V was pared by 6 bases and J by 7 bases, with 6 bases between. Germline CDR1 SGHTA, CDR2 FQGNSA. The CDR3 spells CASRSYGELFF. The DNA for the CDR3 is TGTGCCAGCAGAAGTTACGGGGAGCTGTTTTTT.

The chain couples TRBV20-1 to TRBJ1-5; 7 bases are shared with TRBD1. The germline gives CDR1 DFQATT, CDR2 SNEGSKA (reference sequence). The CDR3 covers 13 residues. V was clipped by 6 bases and J by 7 bases; unmatched bases: 9. DNA of the CDR3: TGCAGTGCCTTCCTAGACAGGGACCAGCCCCAGCATTTT. Its translation is CSAFLDRDQPQHF.

This clonotype was seen more than once but under ten times. The V gene is TRBV24-1, the J gene TRBJ2-3, with TRBD2 as a possible D gene (6 bases). This CDR3 has 14 residues. The germline gives CDR1 KGHDR, CDR2 SFDVKD. V dropped 5 bases and J dropped 2 bases, with 10 bases sitting between them. CDR3 protein: CATSGGTVTDTQYF. The CDR3, as DNA: TGTGCCACCAGTGGAGGGACTGTCACAGATACGCAGTATTTT.

The CDR3 is CAITRGGNGYTF. The CDR3 coding sequence is TGTGCCATCACGAGGGGGGGTAATGGCTACACCTTC. V is TRBV10-3 and J is TRBJ1-2, with D perhaps TRBD1 (6 bases). Germline values: CDR1 ENHRY, CDR2 SYGVKD. The CDR3 sequence is 12 residues long. Trimming cost V 7 bases and J 6 bases, with 12 bases left between them.

The rearrangement joins TRBV6-2 or TRBV6-3 to TRBJ2-2; D may be TRBD2 (5 bases). The CDR3 has 15 residues. The germline V gene encodes CDR1 MNHEY and CDR2 SVGEGT. Trimming removed 7 bases at V and 6 bases at J, with 18 bases between. The CDR3 sequence: CASNRAAEVPGELFF. The CDR3 nucleotides are TGTGCCAGCAACCGCGCTGCGGAGGTCCCCGGGGAGCTGTTTTTT.

The V and J genes are TRBV7-2 and TRBJ2-5, with 12 positions matching TRBD1. This CDR3 comprises 15 residues. V was pared by 6 bases and J by 11 bases, with 13 bases of the junction left unmatched. Germline V gene data show CDR1 as SGHTA and CDR2 as FQGNSA. In nucleotides, the CDR3 is TGTGCCAGCAGGACACCGGGACAGGGGGCGCTTGAGCAGTACTTC. As protein: CASRTPGQGALEQYF.

The chain carries TRBV7-8 and TRBJ2-1, with TRBD2 matching 8 bases. In germline, CDR1 is SGHVS, CDR2 FQNEAQ. J was trimmed by 4 bases and V by 1 base; bases with no gene match: 3. The CDR3 is 15 amino acids. CDR3 nucleotides: TGTGCCAGCAGCTTAGAGGGACTAGGATACAATGAGCAGTTCTTC. Translation gives CASSLEGLGYNEQFF. The variable domain in full, completed from reference TRBV7-8 and TRBJ2-1, reads GAGVSQSPRYKVAKRGQDVALRCDPISGHVSLFWYQQALGQGPEFLTYFQNEAQLDKSGLPSDRFFAERPEGSVSTLKIQRTQQEDSAVYLCASSLEGLGYNEQFFGPGTRLTVL.

The rearrangement joins TRBV20-1 to TRBJ2-1, with a weak D call TRBD2 (6 bases). The CDR3 is 13 amino acids. Trimming removed 3 bases at V and 7 bases at J, with 13 bases between. Looked up from germline, CDR1 is DFQATT and CDR2 is SNEGSKA (reference sequence). This CDR3 reads CSARGGVRNEQFF. The CDR3 region has the DNA TGCAGTGCTAGGGGCGGGGTCAGGAATGAGCAGTTCTTC.

This clonotype was detected only a few times. The V gene is TRBV6-5, the J gene TRBJ2-5; D perhaps matches TRBD1 (6 bases). V shed 5 bases and J shed 7 bases, with 14 bases lying between them. CDR1 and CDR2 (germline): MNHEY, SVGAGI. The CDR3 is made up of 13 amino acids. CDR3 sequence (DNA): TGTGCCAGCAGTATAACAGGGAGTTGGACCCAGTACTTC. It yields the protein CASSITGSWTQYF.

This chain connects TRBV5-4 to TRBJ2-3, with D perhaps matching TRBD2 (5 bases). The CDR3 covers 19 residues. Germline CDR1 reads SGHNT; CDR2 reads YYREEE (reference sequence). V dropped 0 bases and J dropped 5 bases, with 25 bases sitting between them. For the CDR3, the DNA is TGTGCCAGCAGCTTGGTTCGCAACCTTCGGACTTATTCAATAGATACGCAGTATTTT. This encodes CASSLVRNLRTYSIDTQYF.

V gene TRBV7-8 combines with J gene TRBJ1-2; 7 bases align to TRBD1. The CDR3 length is 17 residues. Germline CDR1 is SGHVS and CDR2 is FQNEAQ. Losses at the gene ends were 0 bases for V and 0 bases for J; bases not matched to a gene: 7. In DNA, the CDR3 is TGTGCCAGCAGCTTAGCGACAGGGAGCCTAGCTAACTATGGCTACACCTTC. Translation: CASSLATGSLANYGYTF.

This clonotype was detected many times. The J gene is TRBJ1-1, the V gene TRBV6-5; D remains unclear. The CDR3 sequence is 13 residues long. The V end was cut by 2 bases, the J end by 1 base, with 5 bases between. CDR1 and CDR2 from the germline V gene are MNHEY and SVGAGI. The CDR3 sequence: CASSYGRNTEAFF. The DNA for the CDR3 is TGTGCCAGCAGTTACGGGCGGAACACTGAAGCTTTCTTT.

This clonotype was seen repeatedly, ten times or more. The chain has TRBV4-1 and TRBJ2-3; D ambiguous. This CDR3 region has 14 residues. Trimming removed 0 bases at V and 2 bases at J, with 6 bases between. Germline V CDR1 and CDR2: MGHRA, YSYEKL. The DNA of the CDR3 is TGCGCCAGCAGCCAAGACAGGTTCACAGATACGCAGTATTTT. This gives the protein CASSQDRFTDTQYF.

J is TRBJ1-1 and V is TRBV29-1; the D is unclear. The CDR3 consists of 10 residues. The germline V and J ends were trimmed by 5 bases and 8 bases, with 9 bases remaining between them. Per germline, CDR1 SQVTM and CDR2 ANQGSEA. CDR3: CSVFGREAFF. CDR3 bases: TGCAGCGTTTTTGGGCGGGAAGCTTTCTTT.

Ten or more counts support this clonotype. The chain has TRBV6-5 and TRBJ1-6; tentative D call: TRBD1 (5 bases). Looked up from germline, CDR1 is MNHEY and CDR2 is SVGAGI. V shed 0 bases and J shed 3 bases, with 12 bases lying between them. The CDR3 length is 17 residues. The CDR3 region is CASSYSGGNLYNSPLHF. The CDR3 region has the DNA TGTGCCAGCAGTTACTCGGGGGGTAATCTCTATAATTCACCCCTCCACTTT.

The gene calls are TRBV6-6 and TRBJ2-7; 9 bases map to TRBD2. This CDR3 contains 13 residues. The trim removed 10 bases at V and 5 bases at J, leaving 9 bases unmatched. The V gene's germline CDR1 is MNHNY and CDR2 SVGAGI (reference sequence). The DNA of the CDR3 is TGTGCCACCGGGCCTAGCGGGACTAACGAGCAGTACTTC. Translating it yields CATGPSGTNEQYF.

V gene TRBV9 combines with J gene TRBJ2-7, with 8 bases matching TRBD1. The CDR3 is made up of 16 amino acids. Trimming cost V 0 bases and J 3 bases; bases outside gene matches: 8. The germline gives CDR1 SGDLS, CDR2 YYNGEE. The CDR3 loop reads CASSVDIGTGRYEQYF. In DNA, the CDR3 is TGTGCCAGCAGCGTAGATATCGGGACAGGCCGCTACGAGCAGTACTTC.

The chain carries TRBV6-6 and TRBJ1-2; D call uncertain. The CDR3 runs to 11 residues. Germline V gene lookup returns CDR1 MNHNY and CDR2 SVGAGI (reference sequence). Trimming removed 8 bases at V and 5 bases at J, with 9 bases between. DNA of the CDR3: TGTGCCAGCGGGGAGCATTATGGCTACACCTTC. Protein product: CASGEHYGYTF.

This clonotype was detected many times. The chain combines TRBV6-5 with TRBJ2-2; 8 nucleotides line up with TRBD1. J was trimmed by 6 bases and V by 6 bases; bases with no gene match: 3. The CDR3 extends over 13 amino acids. CDR1 and CDR2 (germline): MNHEY, SVGAGI. The CDR3 protein is CASSLTGAGELFF. As DNA, the CDR3 is TGTGCCAGCAGCCTGACAGGGGCCGGGGAGCTGTTTTTT.

This clonotype was picked up a small number of times. This CDR3 is CAISSGGRSYEQYF. The CDR3 region has the DNA TGTGCCATCTCGAGCGGGGGCCGCTCCTACGAGCAGTACTTC. This rearrangement joins TRBV10-3 to TRBJ2-7, with 8 positions matching TRBD2. V lost 8 bases, J lost 0 bases, and 6 bases stayed unmatched. Germline assignment: CDR1 ENHRY and CDR2 SYGVKD. The CDR3 is 14 residues long.

This clonotype was observed a few times. The chain has TRBV5-1 and TRBJ2-7; possible D gene TRBD1, 5 bases. V was trimmed by 3 bases and J by 4 bases, leaving 11 bases between them. Looked up from germline, CDR1 is SGHRS and CDR2 is YFSETQ. This CDR3 has 13 residues. The CDR3 DNA reads TGCGCCAGCAGCTCCCCTGACAGATACGAGCAGTACTTC. Translating it yields CASSSPDRYEQYF.

This clonotype came up once. DNA for the CDR3: TGTGCCAGCAGTGATTGGGAGAACTATGGCTACACCTTC. It specifies CASSDWENYGYTF. The chain carries TRBV6-2 or TRBV6-3 and TRBJ1-2; D is unclear. The ends were cut back, 5 bases at V and 2 bases at J, with 9 bases in the middle. This CDR3 has 13 residues. CDR1 and CDR2 from the germline V gene are MNHEY and SVGEGT.

This clonotype has more than one count but fewer than ten. The rearrangement joins TRBV5-1 to TRBJ2-7; 7 bases are a match to TRBD2. CDR1 is SGHRS and CDR2 is YFSETQ in the germline V gene. There are 15 residues in the CDR3. V lost 2 bases to trimming and J lost 3 bases; unmatched junction nucleotides: 8. The CDR3 region is CASSFNSGSNYEQYF. The DNA for the CDR3 is TGCGCCAGCAGCTTTAATAGCGGGTCGAACTACGAGCAGTACTTC.

The gene calls are TRBV7-2 and TRBJ2-3; 9 bases are shared with TRBD2. V dropped 0 bases and J dropped 3; count of bases not matched to a gene: 10. Per germline, CDR1 SGHTA and CDR2 FQGNSA. CDR3 length equals 18 residues. The CDR3 reads CASSLAQPAGGRTDTQYF. Written as DNA, the CDR3 is TGTGCCAGCAGCTTAGCGCAACCAGCGGGAGGAAGGACAGATACGCAGTATTTT.

This clonotype was observed at least ten times. The chain is built from TRBV20-1 and TRBJ1-2; a weak D match, TRBD1 (5 bases). V lost 4 bases and J 1 base, leaving 7 bases between the germline ends. Looked up from germline, CDR1 is DFQATT and CDR2 is SNEGSKA (reference sequence). This CDR3 comprises 12 residues. Here the CDR3 reads CSAIDSNYGYTF. For the CDR3, the DNA is TGCAGTGCTATAGACAGTAACTATGGCTACACCTTC.